This TCR beta chain was captured by sequencing in a study of T cells in Graves' hyperthyroidism and ophthalmopathy. Study findings and constraints: Most clonotypes expanded in thyroid above 0.001 were likewise present in blood. Ophthalmopathy stood apart from stable hyperthyroidism in a 13 V-J model.

The TCR beta CDR3 regions underwent amplification using RNA transcripts as the source. HTBI primers were employed in a first-round RT-PCR of the TCR CDR3. A single record per CDR3 protein comes from TCRdb applying MiXCR to the multiplex PCR reads. The repertoire consists of some 490,000 distinct CDR3 sequences, with roughly a sixth occurring once and the leading ten covering about 29%. This clonotype showed up many times. Its antigen is currently unknown. Ophthalmopathy patients showed a Clinical Activity Score of at least 3, NOSPECS grade of at least 4 and duration under 3 months. Roughly 9.1 ml of fresh peripheral blood supplied the PBMCs. The V segment lost 6 bases and the J segment 5 bases; nucleotides outside the gene matches: 6. From germline, CDR1 is MDHEN and CDR2 SYDVKM. This CDR3 comprises 13 residues.

The clonotype was recovered from a woman aged 30 to 39 with Graves' ophthalmopathy. Material for sequencing was blood. The chain combines TRBV28 with TRBJ2-5, with 7 bases fitting TRBD1. CDR3 nucleotides: TGTGCCAGCAGGTCCGGGACAGTGGAGACCCAGTACTTC. It specifies CASRSGTVETQYF. The entire variable domain, with the rest obtained from reference TRBV28 and TRBJ2-5, is as follows: DVKVTQSSRYLVKRTGEKVFLECVQDMDHENMFWYRQDPGLGLRLIYFSYDVKMKEKGDIPEGYSVSREKKERFSLILESASTNQTSMYLCASRSGTVETQYFGPGTRLLVL.